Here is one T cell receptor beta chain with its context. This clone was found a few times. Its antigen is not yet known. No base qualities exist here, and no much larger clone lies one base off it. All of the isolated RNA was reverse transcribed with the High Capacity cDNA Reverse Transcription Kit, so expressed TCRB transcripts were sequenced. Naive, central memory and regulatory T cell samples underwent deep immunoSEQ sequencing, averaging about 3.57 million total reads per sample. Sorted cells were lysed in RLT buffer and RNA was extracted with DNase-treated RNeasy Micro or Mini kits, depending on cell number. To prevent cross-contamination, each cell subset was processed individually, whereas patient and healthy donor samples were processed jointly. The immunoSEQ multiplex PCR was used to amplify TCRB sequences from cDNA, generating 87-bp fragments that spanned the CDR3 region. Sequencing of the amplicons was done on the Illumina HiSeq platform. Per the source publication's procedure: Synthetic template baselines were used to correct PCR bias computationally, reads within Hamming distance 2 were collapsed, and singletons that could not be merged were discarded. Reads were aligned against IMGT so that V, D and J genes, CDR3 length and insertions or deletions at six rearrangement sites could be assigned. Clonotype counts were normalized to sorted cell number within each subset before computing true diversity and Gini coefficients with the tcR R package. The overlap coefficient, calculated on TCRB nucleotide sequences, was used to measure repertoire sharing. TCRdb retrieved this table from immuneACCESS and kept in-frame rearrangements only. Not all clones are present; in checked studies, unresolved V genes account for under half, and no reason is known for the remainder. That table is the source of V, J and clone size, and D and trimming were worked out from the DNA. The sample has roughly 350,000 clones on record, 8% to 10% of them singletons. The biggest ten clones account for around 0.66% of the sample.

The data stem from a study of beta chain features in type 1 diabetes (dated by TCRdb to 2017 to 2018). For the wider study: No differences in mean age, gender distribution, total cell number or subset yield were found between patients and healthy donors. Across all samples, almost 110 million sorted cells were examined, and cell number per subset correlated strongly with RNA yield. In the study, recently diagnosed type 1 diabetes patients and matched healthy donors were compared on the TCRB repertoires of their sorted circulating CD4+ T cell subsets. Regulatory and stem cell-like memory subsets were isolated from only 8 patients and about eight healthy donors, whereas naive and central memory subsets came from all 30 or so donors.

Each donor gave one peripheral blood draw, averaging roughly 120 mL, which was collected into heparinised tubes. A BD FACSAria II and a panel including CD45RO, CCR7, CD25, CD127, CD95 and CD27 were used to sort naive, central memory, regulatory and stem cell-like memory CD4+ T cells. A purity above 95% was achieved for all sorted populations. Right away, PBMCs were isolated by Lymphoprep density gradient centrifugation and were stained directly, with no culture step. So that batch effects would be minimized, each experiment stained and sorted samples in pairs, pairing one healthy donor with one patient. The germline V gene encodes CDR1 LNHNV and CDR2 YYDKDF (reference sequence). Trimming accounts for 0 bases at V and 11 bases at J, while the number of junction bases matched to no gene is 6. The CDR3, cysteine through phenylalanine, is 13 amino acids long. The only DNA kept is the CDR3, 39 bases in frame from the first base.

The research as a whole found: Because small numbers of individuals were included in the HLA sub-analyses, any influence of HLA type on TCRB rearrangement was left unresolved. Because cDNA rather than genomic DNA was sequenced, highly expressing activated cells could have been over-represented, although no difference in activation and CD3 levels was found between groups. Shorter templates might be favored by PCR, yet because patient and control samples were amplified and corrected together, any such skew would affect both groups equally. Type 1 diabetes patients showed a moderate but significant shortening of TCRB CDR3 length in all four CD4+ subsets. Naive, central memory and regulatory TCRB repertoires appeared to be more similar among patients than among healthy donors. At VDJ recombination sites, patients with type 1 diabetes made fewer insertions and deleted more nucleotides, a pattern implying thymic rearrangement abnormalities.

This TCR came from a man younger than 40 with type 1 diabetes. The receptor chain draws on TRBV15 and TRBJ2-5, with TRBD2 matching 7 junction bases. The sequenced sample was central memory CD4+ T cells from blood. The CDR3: CATSRDRAGEQYF. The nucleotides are TGTGCCACCAGCAGAGACAGGGCGGGGGAGCAGTACTTC. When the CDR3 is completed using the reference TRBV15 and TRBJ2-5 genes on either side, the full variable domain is DAMVIQNPRYQVTQFGKPVTLSCSQTLNHNVMYWYQQKSSQAPKLLFHYYDKDFNNEADTPDNFQSRRPNTSFCFLDIRSPGLGDTAMYLCATSRDRAGEQYFGPGTRLLVL.